The 6 T cell receptor beta chains below all came from one sample that was sequenced in a study of blood T cell repertoires in COVID-19. Using immunoSEQ multiplex PCR, the repertoire was profiled, and TCRdb retains in-frame clones only, with some absent. The table has approximately 180,000 clones, more than 75% seen once; the top ten hold roughly 18%. Input material: peripheral blood. The receptor source for this set is an older person with COVID-19, enrolled during active disease.

The chain has TRBV10-2 and TRBJ1-6; 10 nucleotides align to TRBD1. The CDR3 totals 15 residues. CDR1 is WSHSY, CDR2 SAAADI, per germline. The V segment lost 3 bases and the J segment 9 bases; nucleotides outside the gene matches: 5. This chain's CDR3 is CASSDRTGGGSPLHF. The CDR3 DNA sequence: TGCGCCAGCAGTGACCGGACAGGGGGGGGTTCACCCCTCCACTTT.

CDR3 nucleotides: TGTGCCAGCAGCCACAAGATCGGGACAGACGCTGGAAACACCATATATTTT. It is translated as CASSHKIGTDAGNTIYF. The chain recombines TRBV4-2 with TRBJ1-3, with 7 positions matching TRBD1. CDR1 is LGHNA, CDR2 YNFKEQ, per germline. CDR3 length: 17 residues. V lost 3 bases, J lost 2 bases, and 10 bases stayed unmatched.

This clone was counted only a few times. The chain links TRBV11-2 to TRBJ2-3; a possible D gene is TRBD2 (6 bases). The CDR3 sequence is 14 residues long. CDR1 and CDR2 (germline): SGHAT, FQNNGV. V shed 3 bases and J shed 4 bases, with 11 bases lying between them. CDR3 residues: CASSFVGSADTQYF. The CDR3 nucleotides are TGTGCCAGCAGCTTCGTCGGGAGCGCAGATACGCAGTATTTT.

The genes are TRBV19 and TRBJ2-3; perhaps TRBD2 as D (7 bases). V was trimmed by 1 base and J by 5 bases, leaving 16 bases between them. The CDR3 runs to 16 residues. Germline values: CDR1 LNHDA, CDR2 SQIVND (reference sequence). Here the CDR3 DNA reads TGTGCCAGTAGTATAGTTGCGGGGGCCGCCGAAGATACGCAGTATTTT. Its protein product is CASSIVAGAAEDTQYF.

This chain joins TRBV3-1 (or the pseudogene TRBV3-2) and TRBJ2-5, with 7 positions matching TRBD2. The CDR3 runs to 16 residues. Per germline, CDR1 LGHDT and CDR2 YNNKEL (reference sequence). The ends lost 2 bases at V and 3 bases at J; junction bases unmatched: 9. DNA of the CDR3: TGTGCCAGCAGCCAATATGGGGAGGGGACGGAAGAGACCCAGTACTTC. It specifies CASSQYGEGTEETQYF.

The chain uses TRBV18 and TRBJ1-1; TRBD1 matches at 7 bases. Germline V gene sequence: CDR1 KGHSH, CDR2 LQKENI. This CDR3 has 17 amino acids. Trimming removed 5 bases from V and 1 base from J; junction bases left unmatched: 13. The CDR3 coding sequence is TGTGCCAGCTCATCGGACTTCACAGGGGCAAGGAACACTGAAGCTTTCTTT. Translation gives CASSSDFTGARNTEAFF.